Described below is a single T cell receptor (beta chain) sequence and its context. Its antigen is unidentified. The germline gene is not matched at one end of the junction; a read error may be the cause. The iRepertoire nested amplicon-rescue multiplex PCR amplified TCR alpha and beta CDR3s from RNA. One-step reverse transcription and amplification started from approximately 100-400 ng of tissue mRNA or PBMC total RNA. TCRdb re-called the multiplex PCR reads with MiXCR, one entry per CDR3 protein. The top ten hold around 5.2% of the sample, which has fewer than 200,000 distinct CDR3 sequences, approximately 40% seen once. This sample was included in a study of glioma-infiltrating T cells. Findings and caveats of the study: Very few CDR3 sequences were shared between tissue and blood. Tissue-blood divergence was below expectation in non-neoplastic patients, above in gliomas.

Looked up from germline, CDR1 is MDHEN and CDR2 is SYDVKM. This CDR3 is built from 15 residues. The sequencing input was glioma tissue, nonneoplastic brain tissue, or PBMCs (not recorded which). The sequence was collected from a human donor with low-grade glioma or glioblastoma, undergoing nonglioma brain surgery, or in good health (not recorded which). The rearrangement joins TRBV28 to TRBJ2-1; D not resolved. CDR3 DNA sequence: TGTGCCAGCAGTTTATCGGGCCCCAGAGGTGGTGAGAAGTTCTTC. It encodes CASSLSGPRGGEKFF.